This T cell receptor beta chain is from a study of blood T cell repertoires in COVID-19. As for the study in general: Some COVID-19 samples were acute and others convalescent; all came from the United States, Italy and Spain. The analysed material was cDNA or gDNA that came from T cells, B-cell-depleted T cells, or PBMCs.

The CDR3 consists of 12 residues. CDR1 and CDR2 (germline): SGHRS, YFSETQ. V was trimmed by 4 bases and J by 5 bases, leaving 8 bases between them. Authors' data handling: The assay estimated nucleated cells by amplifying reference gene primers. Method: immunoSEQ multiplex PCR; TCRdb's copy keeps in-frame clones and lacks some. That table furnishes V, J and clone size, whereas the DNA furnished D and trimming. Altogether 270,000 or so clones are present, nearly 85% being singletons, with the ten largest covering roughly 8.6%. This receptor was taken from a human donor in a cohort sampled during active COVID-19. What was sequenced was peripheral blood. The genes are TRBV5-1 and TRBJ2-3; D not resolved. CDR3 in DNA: TGCGCCAGCAGCCCCCGAGTAGATACGCAGTATTTT. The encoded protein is CASSPRVDTQYF.